These 8 T cell receptor beta chains share one sample of origin, sequenced in a study of memory CD4+ T cells and cytomegalovirus serostatus. The sort gate was single viable CD3+CD4+CD8-CD45RO+ cells for memory CD4+ T cells. Only in-frame clones appear in the TCRdb table, and some are missing; sequencing was by immunoSEQ multiplex PCR. The data hold around 88,000 clones, with about 80% observed a single time. Sample: memory CD4+ T cells from blood. Receptors originate from an adult in good health and CMV-seropositive.

The chain employs TRBV4-2 and TRBJ1-2, with D unresolved. Trimming left V 1 base short and J 7 bases short, with 16 bases between. The CDR3 consists of 15 residues. Germline V gives CDR1 LGHNA, CDR2 YNFKEQ. The CDR3 region is CASSQVVGNEGGYTF. CDR3 nucleotides: TGTGCCAGCAGCCAAGTGGTGGGGAACGAGGGTGGCTACACCTTC.

This chain links TRBV28 with TRBJ1-1; no reliable D call. The V gene lost 5 bases and the J gene lost 3 bases, with 13 bases spanning the gap. Germline CDR1 reads MDHEN; CDR2 reads SYDVKM. The CDR3 extends over 14 amino acids. CDR3 in amino acids: CASSPYGFHTEAFF. The CDR3 DNA reads TGTGCCAGCAGTCCGTACGGGTTCCACACTGAAGCTTTCTTT. The complete variable domain, with remaining parts taken from reference TRBV28 and TRBJ1-1, reads DVKVTQSSRYLVKRTGEKVFLECVQDMDHENMFWYRQDPGLGLRLIYFSYDVKMKEKGDIPEGYSVSREKKERFSLILESASTNQTSMYLCASSPYGFHTEAFFGQGTRLTVV.

V is TRBV9 and J is TRBJ2-3; D may correspond to TRBD1 or TRBD2 (5 bases each). The V gene's germline CDR1 is SGDLS and CDR2 YYNGEE. The CDR3 loop spans 14 amino acids. Trimming left V 2 bases short and J 2 bases short, with 9 bases between. CDR3: CASSVGTFTDTQYF. The CDR3 bases are TGTGCCAGCAGCGTTGGGACCTTCACAGATACGCAGTATTTT.

The sample holds a few counts of this clone. The rearrangement joins TRBV18 to TRBJ1-1, with D possibly being TRBD1 (5 bases). The V end was cut by 3 bases, the J end by 6 bases, with 14 bases between. Germline V gene lookup returns CDR1 KGHSH and CDR2 LQKENI. The CDR3 is 14 residues long. CDR3 region: CASSPGTVSSEAFF. For the CDR3, the DNA is TGTGCCAGCTCACCGGGGACTGTCAGTTCTGAAGCTTTCTTT.

The chain joins TRBV6-1 to TRBJ2-5, with TRBD2 identical over 8 bases. The CDR3 consists of 14 residues. V lost 4 bases and J lost 7; bases outside the gene matches: 8. Germline V lookup: CDR1 MNHNS, CDR2 SASEGT. This CDR3 is CASSVLAGEGTQYF. CDR3 nucleotides: TGTGCCAGCAGTGTCCTAGCGGGCGAGGGGACCCAGTACTTC.

The rearrangement uses TRBV7-2 and TRBJ2-5, with a possible D match to TRBD2 (5 bases). CDR3 size: 13 residues. The germline CDR1 and CDR2 sequences are SGHTA and FQGNSA. Trimming cost V 5 bases and J 4 bases, with 11 bases left between them. This chain's CDR3 is CASSLGVTETQYF. The CDR3 DNA sequence: TGTGCCAGCAGCCTCGGGGTCACAGAGACCCAGTACTTC.

V gene TRBV5-6 combines with J gene TRBJ2-1; no firm D call. There are 11 residues in the CDR3. Trimming pared 6 bases from V and 11 bases from J, leaving 12 bases between. The germline V gene has CDR1 SGHDT and CDR2 YYEEEE. The CDR3 loop reads CASTLDGQQFF. Here the CDR3 DNA reads TGTGCCAGCACCCTTGATGGTCAGCAGTTCTTC.

The rearrangement joins TRBV5-1 to TRBJ2-3; 10 bases map to TRBD2. Germline CDR1 and CDR2: SGHRS and YFSETQ. The junction had 9 bases not matched to a gene; V was cut back by 4 bases and J by 1 base. This CDR3 comprises 17 residues. CDR3 sequence: CASSLAPLAGRTDTQYF. The CDR3 DNA reads as TGCGCCAGCAGCCTGGCTCCACTAGCGGGACGCACAGATACGCAGTATTTT.